Given below is one T cell receptor beta chain in context. Its specificity is not known. Germline lookup yields CDR1 SEHNR and CDR2 FQNEAQ (reference sequence). V trimming: 1 base; J trimming: 4 bases; junction bases outside the gene matches: 3. The CDR3 consists of 15 residues. This entry belongs to a study of cytomegalovirus exposure and HLA in healthy donors. Study details: Falling in the Caucasian-associated ancestry cluster were about 82% of approximately 400 genotyped donors. Whole-study results and caveats: Using a false discovery rate of 0.05, a later analysis showed that 16,951 TCR beta sequences were associated with HLA alleles. Relative to equally common others, HLA-associated TCR beta chains showed greater clonal expansion in a later analysis. Most of the TCR beta V segments (in an earlier analysis) were productive either about 90% or about 30% of the time.

The study ran its PCR with 60 Vbeta and 13 Jbeta primers. Profiled with immunoSEQ multiplex PCR; TCRdb holds only in-frame clones, not every one. The sample has tens of thousands of clones, around four fifths seen once. The chain couples TRBV7-9 to TRBJ2-2; 7 bases align to TRBD1. The sequenced material came from PBMCs. This TCR came from a man aged 30 to 45 in good health and CMV-seronegative. The CDR3 protein is CASSLGGQLTGELFF. The CDR3 DNA is TGTGCCAGCAGCTTAGGGGGACAGCTCACCGGGGAGCTGTTTTTT.